These T cell receptor beta chains were read from a single sample in a study of T cell responses to AZD1222 COVID-19 vaccine. Generated by immunoSEQ multiplex PCR, the TCRdb table keeps only in-frame clones and is missing some. The sample yields about 180,000 clones, around 93% seen once. The source was peripheral blood, collected on day 0 of AZD1222 vaccination. These receptor sequences come from an adult in good health. CDR3s include the opening cysteine and the closing phenylalanine or tryptophan. A D gene is named only where the DNA matches it firmly. Where a row states a size, it is once, few, many or the class of an expanded clone; other rows omit it.

length: 16
size: -
V: TRBV9
J: TRBJ1-3
D: -
DNA: TGTGCCAGCAGCGCCCGGCGGGAAAACTCTGGAAACACCATATATTTT
CDR3: CASSARRENSGNTIYF

length: 14
size: -
V: TRBV6-1
J: TRBJ2-7
D: -
DNA: TGTGCCAGCACCATCGAGACAGGTCCCTACGAGCAGTACTTC
CDR3: CASTIETGPYEQYF

length: 14
size: few
V: TRBV27
J: TRBJ1-6
D: -
DNA: TGTGCCAGCAGGGTCGCAGGGTGGAATTCACCCCTCCACTTT
CDR3: CASRVAGWNSPLHF

length: 15
size: -
V: TRBV7-2
J: TRBJ2-7
D: -
DNA: TGTGCCAGCAGCCCTACACATAGCAGCTCCTACGAGCAGTACTTC
CDR3: CASSPTHSSSYEQYF

length: 14
size: -
V: TRBV7-8
J: TRBJ2-7
D: -
DNA: TGTGCCAGCAGCTTATTAGCCGGCTCCGGCGAGCAGTACTTC
CDR3: CASSLLAGSGEQYF

length: 15
size: -
V: TRBV7-9
J: TRBJ2-1
D: -
DNA: TGTGCCAGCAGCTTAGGGGGCCGAGGTTTCGATGAGCAGTTCTTC
CDR3: CASSLGGRGFDEQFF

length: 15
size: -
V: TRBV6-6
J: TRBJ1-3
D: TRBD1
DNA: TGTGCCAGCAGTAATCCCGAGGGGGCGAGACGTACCATATATTTT
CDR3: CASSNPEGARRTIYF

length: 14
size: -
V: TRBV28
J: TRBJ1-1
D: -
DNA: TGTGCCAGCAACCTACTCGGAGAGAACACTGAAGCTTTCTTT
CDR3: CASNLLGENTEAFF

length: 16
size: -
V: TRBV24-1
J: TRBJ2-1
D: TRBD1
DNA: TGTGCCACCAGTGCTACCGGGACAGGGATATCAGGGTCCCAGTTCTTC
CDR3: CATSATGTGISGSQFF

length: 15
size: -
V: TRBV10-3
J: TRBJ2-1
D: -
DNA: TGTGCCATCAGTGATGGGGTAAGCTCCTACAATGAGCAGTTCTTC
CDR3: CAISDGVSSYNEQFF

length: 17
size: once
V: TRBV5-5
J: TRBJ1-1
D: -
DNA: TGTGCCAGCAGCTTGCAGGTAGGACAAAATAGGAACACTGAAGCTTTCTTT
CDR3: CASSLQVGQNRNTEAFF

length: 15
size: -
V: TRBV18
J: TRBJ2-5
D: TRBD2
DNA: TGTGCCAGCTCACCACAACTAGCGGGAGCCGAGACCCAGTACTTC
CDR3: CASSPQLAGAETQYF

length: 14
size: -
V: TRBV28
J: TRBJ1-1
D: -
DNA: TGTGCCAGCAGTTTATTTAACGGGGGTATTGAAGCTTTCTTT
CDR3: CASSLFNGGIEAFF

length: 15
size: -
V: TRBV7-2
J: TRBJ1-3
D: -
DNA: TGTGCCAGCAGCTCCGACCCCGAGTCTGGAAACACCATATATTTT
CDR3: CASSSDPESGNTIYF

length: 12
size: -
V: TRBV6-2/TRBV6-3
J: TRBJ1-2
D: -
DNA: TGTGCCAGCAGTTCAGGGTACTATGGCTACACCTTC
CDR3: CASSSGYYGYTF

length: 19
size: -
V: TRBV3-1/TRBV3-2
J: TRBJ1-3
D: -
DNA: TGTGCCAGCAGCCAAGAATCTGGGGGACGGTCGTACTCTGGAAACACCATATATTTT
CDR3: CASSQESGGRSYSGNTIYF

length: 14
size: -
V: TRBV6-1
J: TRBJ1-2
D: -
DNA: TGTGCCAGCAGTGACCCGGGCGGTAACTATGGCTACACCTTC
CDR3: CASSDPGGNYGYTF

length: 14
size: -
V: TRBV6-5
J: TRBJ1-1
D: TRBD1
DNA: TGTGCCAGCAGTACACTGGACAGGGACCCTGAAGCTTTCTTT
CDR3: CASSTLDRDPEAFF

length: 14
size: once
V: TRBV11-3
J: TRBJ1-2
D: -
DNA: TGTGCCAGCAGCTCCACCGGGAACGCGGGCGGCTACACCTTC
CDR3: CASSSTGNAGGYTF

length: 14
size: -
V: TRBV30
J: TRBJ2-3
D: -
DNA: TGTGCCTGGAGGGGCCCCAGCGGCACAGATACGCAGTATTTT
CDR3: CAWRGPSGTDTQYF

length: 13
size: -
V: TRBV30
J: TRBJ1-4
D: -
DNA: TGTGCCAGTCGGGGGAGCTTTAATGAAAAACTGTTTTTT
CDR3: CASRGSFNEKLFF

length: 14
size: -
V: TRBV5-8
J: TRBJ2-3
D: -
DNA: TGTGCCAGCAGCTCCTCAGCGAGCACAGATACGCAGTATTTT
CDR3: CASSSSASTDTQYF

length: 15
size: few
V: TRBV19
J: TRBJ2-7
D: TRBD1
DNA: TGTGCCAGTAGTCCAGACCGGGACAGGGGGTACGAGCAGTACTTC
CDR3: CASSPDRDRGYEQYF

length: 13
size: -
V: TRBV28
J: TRBJ2-7
D: TRBD1
DNA: TGTGCCAGCAGCGATGGACAGGCCTACGAGCAGTACTTC
CDR3: CASSDGQAYEQYF

length: 14
size: -
V: TRBV28
J: TRBJ2-1
D: -
DNA: TGTGCCAGTAGCCTAGGGGGGCAGTACAATGAGCAGTTCTTC
CDR3: CASSLGGQYNEQFF

length: 13
size: -
V: TRBV5-8
J: TRBJ2-7
D: -
DNA: TGTGCCAGCAGCTTCGGACCCCGGCGCGAGCAGTACTTC
CDR3: CASSFGPRREQYF

length: 13
size: once
V: TRBV5-4
J: TRBJ1-3
D: -
DNA: TGTGCCAGCACGTCCGGTCCGGGAAACACCATATATTTT
CDR3: CASTSGPGNTIYF

length: 13
size: -
V: TRBV7-8
J: TRBJ2-7
D: -
DNA: TGTGCCAGCAGCTTACGTCTGGGGAACGAGCAGTACTTC
CDR3: CASSLRLGNEQYF

length: 15
size: -
V: TRBV29-1
J: TRBJ2-3
D: -
DNA: TGCAGCGTTGAATCAGGGGCGTTTACCACAGATACGCAGTATTTT
CDR3: CSVESGAFTTDTQYF

length: 14
size: -
V: TRBV24-1
J: TRBJ2-7
D: TRBD1
DNA: TGTGCCACCAGTGACCACGGGACAGGGTACAGGCAGTACTTC
CDR3: CATSDHGTGYRQYF

length: 14
size: -
V: TRBV30
J: TRBJ1-6
D: -
DNA: TGTGCCTGTTGGTTGGACAGAGAAAATTCACCCCTCCACTTT
CDR3: CACWLDRENSPLHF

length: 15
size: -
V: TRBV11-2
J: TRBJ1-4
D: TRBD1
DNA: TGTGCCAGCAGCTGGCGGGACAGGGGGCTTGAAAAACTGTTTTTT
CDR3: CASSWRDRGLEKLFF

length: 16
size: -
V: TRBV24-1
J: TRBJ2-7
D: TRBD1
DNA: TGTGCCACCGCCGGCTCGACAGGGGGCGATTTCTACGAGCAGTACTTC
CDR3: CATAGSTGGDFYEQYF

length: 12
size: -
V: TRBV3-1/TRBV3-2
J: TRBJ2-3
D: TRBD1
DNA: TGTGCCAGCAGCCACCTGGACAGGCCCCAGTATTTT
CDR3: CASSHLDRPQYF

length: 14
size: -
V: TRBV11-2
J: TRBJ1-5
D: -
DNA: TGTGCCAGCAGCTTTAGACAGTCCAATCAGCCCCAGCATTTT
CDR3: CASSFRQSNQPQHF

length: 13
size: -
V: TRBV2
J: TRBJ2-4
D: -
DNA: TGTGCCAGAGGACAAATAGCCAAAAACATTCAGTACTTC
CDR3: CARGQIAKNIQYF

length: 11
size: -
V: TRBV19
J: TRBJ1-1
D: -
DNA: TGTGCCAGTAAAAAGGGGGGTGAAGCTTTCTTT
CDR3: CASKKGGEAFF

length: 16
size: -
V: TRBV7-9
J: TRBJ1-4
D: -
DNA: TGTGCCAGCAGCTATCGGACGGTGGATTATAATGAAAAACTGTTTTTT
CDR3: CASSYRTVDYNEKLFF

length: 15
size: -
V: TRBV19
J: TRBJ2-1
D: -
DNA: TGTGCCAGTAGTATTGCCTGGGGATCCTACAATGAGCAGTTCTTC
CDR3: CASSIAWGSYNEQFF

length: 17
size: few
V: TRBV5-1
J: TRBJ2-2
D: -
DNA: TGCGCCAGCAGCTTGGATGGGGGGACGAGTTTTGGCGGGGAGCTGTTTTTT
CDR3: CASSLDGGTSFGGELFF

length: 14
size: once
V: TRBV4-3
J: TRBJ1-2
D: -
DNA: TGCGCCAGCAGCCACCGCTACTCTAACTATGGCTACACCTTC
CDR3: CASSHRYSNYGYTF

length: 14
size: -
V: TRBV5-4
J: TRBJ2-7
D: TRBD1
DNA: TGTGCCAGCAGCCGGGACAGGGCTTCGGACGAGCAGTACTTC
CDR3: CASSRDRASDEQYF

length: 14
size: -
V: TRBV29-1
J: TRBJ2-7
D: TRBD1
DNA: TGCAGCGCTTGCCAGGGGGTTGGGGCCTACGAGCAGTACTTC
CDR3: CSACQGVGAYEQYF

length: 15
size: -
V: TRBV29-1
J: TRBJ2-2
D: TRBD2
DNA: TGCAGCGTTCTAACAGCAGCGGGAGCAGTCGGGGAGCTGTTTTTT
CDR3: CSVLTAAGAVGELFF

length: 15
size: -
V: TRBV29-1
J: TRBJ1-2
D: TRBD1
DNA: TGCAGCGTTGAGGGGACAGGGGGCGATAACTATGGCTACACCTTC
CDR3: CSVEGTGGDNYGYTF

length: 13
size: -
V: TRBV5-6
J: TRBJ2-5
D: -
DNA: TGTGCCAGCAGCTTTTCAGGTGAAGAGACCCAGTACTTC
CDR3: CASSFSGEETQYF

length: 14
size: once
V: TRBV9
J: TRBJ2-1
D: -
DNA: TGTGCCAGCAGCGTAGTTTTGAGGTACGATGAGCAGTTCTTC
CDR3: CASSVVLRYDEQFF

length: 14
size: -
V: TRBV10-1
J: TRBJ2-7
D: TRBD2
DNA: TGCGCCAGCAGTCTAGCGGGAGAAGTTCGCGAGCAGTACTTC
CDR3: CASSLAGEVREQYF

length: 13
size: -
V: TRBV6-5
J: TRBJ1-1
D: -
DNA: TGTGCCAGCAGTCCTCTTGAACCCCGTGAAGCTTTCTTT
CDR3: CASSPLEPREAFF

length: 13
size: -
V: TRBV12-3/TRBV12-4
J: TRBJ1-1
D: -
DNA: TGTGCCACCGCGGACAAGGTGAACACTGAAGCTTTCTTT
CDR3: CATADKVNTEAFF

length: 16
size: -
V: TRBV28
J: TRBJ2-3
D: TRBD1
DNA: TGTGCCAGCAGTTTACGGGACAGGGTTGTTGGAGATACGCAGTATTTT
CDR3: CASSLRDRVVGDTQYF

length: 13
size: -
V: TRBV12-3/TRBV12-4
J: TRBJ1-1
D: TRBD1
DNA: TGTGCCAGCAAAGGACAGGTAGGCACTGAAGCTTTCTTT
CDR3: CASKGQVGTEAFF

length: 16
size: few
V: TRBV28
J: TRBJ2-7
D: -
DNA: TGTGCCAGCAGTTCCCTACACCTCCCGGGGCCCTACGAGCAGTACTTC
CDR3: CASSSLHLPGPYEQYF

length: 13
size: -
V: TRBV7-6
J: TRBJ1-2
D: -
DNA: TGTGCCAGCAGCTTGGGCAGGGAAAATGGCTACACCTTC
CDR3: CASSLGRENGYTF

length: 16
size: -
V: TRBV6-6
J: TRBJ2-2
D: TRBD2
DNA: TGTGCCAGCAGTCGCAGAGCAGCGGGAGTTAGCGGGGAGCTGTTTTTT
CDR3: CASSRRAAGVSGELFF